This T cell receptor beta chain was sequenced during a study of low-dose radiotherapy and immunotherapy resistance in tumors. Looking at the study overall: While receiving nivolumab 240 mg every two weeks, patients also received ipilimumab 1 mg/kg every six weeks, both intravenously.

This clonotype was seen at least ten times. The CDR3 loop spans 15 amino acids. V shed 1 base and J shed 4 bases, with 13 bases lying between them. CDR1 and CDR2 from the germline V gene are SGHTA and FQGNSA. First-strand cDNA used TRAV- and TRBV-specific primers, covering alpha and beta chains. A roughly 20-cycle PCR with a constant-region primer and V-primer adapter amplified TCRs. Amplification of isolated mRNA was accomplished via in vitro transcription. TCRdb reprocessed the reads via MiXCR and lists one record per CDR3 protein. The table lists tens of thousands of distinct CDR3 sequences, roughly a sixth of them singletons. Time point specified: before trial treatment. The donors, trial participants, received nivolumab, ipilimumab, aspirin, low-dose cyclophosphamide and low-dose radiotherapy. The patients who were eligible all carried advanced solid tumors that lacked tumor-infiltrating lymphocytes, meaning the tumors were TIL-negative.

This chain joins TRBV7-2 and TRBJ1-2, with D unclear. The source material was PBMCs, sampled before treatment. This TCR came from a male donor with prostate cancer. CDR3: CASSLVVDTTYGYTF. CDR3 in DNA: TGTGCCAGCAGCTTAGTGGTCGATACCACCTATGGCTACACCTTC.